Listed here is a single T cell receptor (beta chain). The target antigen is unknown. UMI-labeled TRB cDNA libraries were prepared by 5' RACE. For each CDR3 protein, TCRdb gives one entry from its re-call of the 5' RACE reads, without DNA. This sample's clone table lists about 120,000 distinct CDR3 sequences. The entry originates in a study of CXCR3-negative and CXCR3-positive naive CD8 T cells. Regarding the study as a whole: CXCR3-positive naive cells carried more hydrophobic TRB CDR3s than CXCR3-negative ones. Comparably high diversity marked both naive subsets, whereas memory CD8+ cells had much lower diversity. The TRBV-TRBJ usage of naive CXCR3-negative and CXCR3-positive cells was similar, but that of memory cells differed. Cryopreserved cells showed partially decreased CXCR3 expression, and most assays used fresh PBMCs.

The CDR3 spans 13 residues. The sequenced material came from naive CXCR3+ CD8+ T cells from blood. Subset denoted: CD45RO-CCR7+CD27+CD95- naive CD8+ T cells expressing CXCR3 (TNR3+). The chain couples TRBV12-3 or TRBV12-4 to TRBJ2-7; TCRdb reports TRBD1, a call that lacks DNA to check it against. The TCR originated in a human donor in good health. Some clones in this sample may be carry-over from other donors' samples. The CDR3 loop is CASTLGLFDEQYF.